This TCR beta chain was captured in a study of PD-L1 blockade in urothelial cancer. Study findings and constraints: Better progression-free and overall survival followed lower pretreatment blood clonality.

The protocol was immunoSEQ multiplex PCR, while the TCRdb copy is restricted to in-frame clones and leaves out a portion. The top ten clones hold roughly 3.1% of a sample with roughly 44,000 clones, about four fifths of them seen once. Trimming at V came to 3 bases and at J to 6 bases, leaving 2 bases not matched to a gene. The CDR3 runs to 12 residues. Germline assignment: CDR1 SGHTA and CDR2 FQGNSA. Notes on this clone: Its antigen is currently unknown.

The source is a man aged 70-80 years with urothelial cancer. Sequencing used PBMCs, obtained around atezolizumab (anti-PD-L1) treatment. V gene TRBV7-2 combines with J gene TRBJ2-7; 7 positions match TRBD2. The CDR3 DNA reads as TGTGCCAGCAGCTTGGGGGGGGGCGAGCAGTACTTC. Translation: CASSLGGGEQYF.